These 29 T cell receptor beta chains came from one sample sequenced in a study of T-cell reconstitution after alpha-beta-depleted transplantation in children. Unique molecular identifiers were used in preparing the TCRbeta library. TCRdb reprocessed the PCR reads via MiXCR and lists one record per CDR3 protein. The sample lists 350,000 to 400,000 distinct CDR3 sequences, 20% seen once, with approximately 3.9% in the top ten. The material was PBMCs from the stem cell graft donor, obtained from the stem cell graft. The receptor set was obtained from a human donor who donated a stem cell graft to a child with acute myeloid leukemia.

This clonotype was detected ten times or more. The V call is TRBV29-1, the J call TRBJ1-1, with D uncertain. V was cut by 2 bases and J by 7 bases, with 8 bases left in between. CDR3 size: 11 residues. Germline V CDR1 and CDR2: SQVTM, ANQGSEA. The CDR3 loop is CSVELGLEAFF. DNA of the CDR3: TGCAGCGTTGAACTCGGACTTGAAGCTTTCTTT.

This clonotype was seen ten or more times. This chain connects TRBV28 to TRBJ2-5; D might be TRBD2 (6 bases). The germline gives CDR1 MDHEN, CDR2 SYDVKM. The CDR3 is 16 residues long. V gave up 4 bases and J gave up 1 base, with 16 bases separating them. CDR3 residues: CASSSSRDFLQETQYF. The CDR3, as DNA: TGTGCCAGCAGTTCATCGCGGGACTTCCTCCAAGAGACCCAGTACTTC.

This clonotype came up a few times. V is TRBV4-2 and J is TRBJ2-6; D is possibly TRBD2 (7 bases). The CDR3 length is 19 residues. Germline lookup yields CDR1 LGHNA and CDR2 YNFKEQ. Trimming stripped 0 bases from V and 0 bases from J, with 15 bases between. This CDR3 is CASSQDRGAALSGANVLTF. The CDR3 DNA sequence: TGTGCCAGCAGCCAAGATCGGGGGGCAGCCCTCTCTGGGGCCAACGTCCTGACTTTC.

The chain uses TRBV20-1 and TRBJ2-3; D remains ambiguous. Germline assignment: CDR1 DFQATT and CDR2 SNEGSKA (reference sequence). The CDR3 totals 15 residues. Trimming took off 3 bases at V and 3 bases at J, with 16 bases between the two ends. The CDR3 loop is CSASHSEGGTDTQYF. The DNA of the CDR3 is TGCAGTGCTAGCCATTCGGAAGGTGGAACAGATACGCAGTATTTT.

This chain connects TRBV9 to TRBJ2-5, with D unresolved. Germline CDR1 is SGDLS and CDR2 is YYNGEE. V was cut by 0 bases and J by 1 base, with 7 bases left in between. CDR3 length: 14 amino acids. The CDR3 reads CASSVAGSQETQYF. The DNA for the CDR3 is TGTGCCAGCAGCGTAGCCGGATCCCAAGAGACCCAGTACTTC.

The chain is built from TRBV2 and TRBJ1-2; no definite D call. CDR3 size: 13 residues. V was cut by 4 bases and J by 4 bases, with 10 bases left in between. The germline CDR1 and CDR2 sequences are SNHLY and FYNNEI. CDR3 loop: CASSANEFYGYTF. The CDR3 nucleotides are TGTGCCAGCAGTGCGAACGAGTTCTATGGCTACACCTTC.

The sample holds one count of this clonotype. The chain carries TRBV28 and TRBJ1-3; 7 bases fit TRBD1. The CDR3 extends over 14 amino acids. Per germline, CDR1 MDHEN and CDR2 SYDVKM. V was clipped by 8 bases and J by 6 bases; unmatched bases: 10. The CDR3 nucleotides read TGTGCCAGCGGGGAACAGGGGCCGATAAACACCATATATTTT. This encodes CASGEQGPINTIYF.

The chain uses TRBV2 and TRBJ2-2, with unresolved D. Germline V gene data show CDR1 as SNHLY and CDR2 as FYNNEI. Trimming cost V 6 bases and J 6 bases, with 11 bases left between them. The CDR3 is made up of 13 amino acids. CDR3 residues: CASRSSTAGELFF. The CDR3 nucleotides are TGTGCCAGCAGAAGTTCTACCGCCGGGGAGCTGTTTTTT. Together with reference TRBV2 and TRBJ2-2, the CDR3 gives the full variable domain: EPEVTQTPSHQVTQMGQEVILRCVPISNHLYFYWYRQILGQKVEFLVSFYNNEISEKSEIFDDQFSVERPDGSNFTLKIRSTKLEDSAMYFCASRSSTAGELFFGEGSRLTVL.

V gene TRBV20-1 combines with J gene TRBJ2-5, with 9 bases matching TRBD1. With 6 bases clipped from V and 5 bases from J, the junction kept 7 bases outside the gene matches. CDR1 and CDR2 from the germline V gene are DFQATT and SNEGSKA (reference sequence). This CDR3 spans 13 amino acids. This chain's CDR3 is CSANRGLGETQYF. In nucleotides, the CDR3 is TGCAGTGCAAACAGGGGGCTGGGGGAGACCCAGTACTTC.

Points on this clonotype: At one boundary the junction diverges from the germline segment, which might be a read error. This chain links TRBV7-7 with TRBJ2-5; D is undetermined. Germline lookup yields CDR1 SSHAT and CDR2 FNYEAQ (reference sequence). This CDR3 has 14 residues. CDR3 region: CASSLEGKKETQYF. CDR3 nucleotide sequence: TGTGCTAGCAGCTTGGAAGGGAAAAAAGAGACCCAGTACTTC. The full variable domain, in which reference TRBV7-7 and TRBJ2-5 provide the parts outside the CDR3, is GAGVSQSPRYKVTKRGQDVTLRCDPISSHATLYWYQQALGQGPEFLTYFNYEAQPDKSGLPSDRFSAERPEGSISTLTIQRTEQRDSAMYRCASSLEGKKETQYFGPGTRLLVL.

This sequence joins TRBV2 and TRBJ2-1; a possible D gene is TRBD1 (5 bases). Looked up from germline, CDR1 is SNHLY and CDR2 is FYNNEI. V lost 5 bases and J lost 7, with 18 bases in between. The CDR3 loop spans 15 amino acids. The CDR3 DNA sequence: TGTGCCAGCAGTTTGTCAGGGTCGGTTGGGAATGAGCAGTTCTTC. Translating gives CASSLSGSVGNEQFF.

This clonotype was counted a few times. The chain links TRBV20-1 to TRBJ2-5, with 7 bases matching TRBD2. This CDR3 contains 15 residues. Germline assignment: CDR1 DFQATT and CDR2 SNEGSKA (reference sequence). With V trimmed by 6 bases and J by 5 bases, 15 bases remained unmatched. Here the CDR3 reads CSAVGASGFRETQYF. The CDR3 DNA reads TGCAGTGCCGTAGGGGCTAGCGGTTTTAGGGAGACCCAGTACTTC.

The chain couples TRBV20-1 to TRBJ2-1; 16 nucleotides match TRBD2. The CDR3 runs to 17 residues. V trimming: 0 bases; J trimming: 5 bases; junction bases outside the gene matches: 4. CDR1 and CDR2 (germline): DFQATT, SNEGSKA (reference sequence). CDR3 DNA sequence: TGCAGTGCTAGAGATGGGACTAGCGGGAGGGCCGACAATGAGCAGTTCTTC. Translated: CSARDGTSGRADNEQFF.

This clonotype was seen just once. This CDR3 is CATSDPGLGPQHF. CDR3 DNA: TGTGCCACCAGTGACCCCGGGTTGGGGCCCCAGCATTTT. V gene TRBV24-1 combines with J gene TRBJ1-5; D gene ambiguous. With 4 bases removed from V and 9 bases from J, the gap between germline ends came to 12 bases. The germline V gene has CDR1 KGHDR and CDR2 SFDVKD. The length of the CDR3 is 13 residues.

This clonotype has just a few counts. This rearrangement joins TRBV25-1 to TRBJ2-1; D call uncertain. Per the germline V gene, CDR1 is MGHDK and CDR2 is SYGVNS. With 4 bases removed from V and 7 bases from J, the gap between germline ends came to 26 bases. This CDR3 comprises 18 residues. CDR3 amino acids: CASSVVSLRVEESNEQFF. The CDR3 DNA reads TGTGCCAGCAGTGTGGTTTCCCTCCGGGTCGAAGAATCGAATGAGCAGTTCTTC.

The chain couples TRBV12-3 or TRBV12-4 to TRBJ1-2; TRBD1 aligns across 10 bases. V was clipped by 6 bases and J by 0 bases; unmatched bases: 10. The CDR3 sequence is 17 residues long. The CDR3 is CASSRRSGTGANYGYTF. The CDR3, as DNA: TGTGCCAGCAGCCGGCGTTCCGGGACAGGGGCTAACTATGGCTACACCTTC.

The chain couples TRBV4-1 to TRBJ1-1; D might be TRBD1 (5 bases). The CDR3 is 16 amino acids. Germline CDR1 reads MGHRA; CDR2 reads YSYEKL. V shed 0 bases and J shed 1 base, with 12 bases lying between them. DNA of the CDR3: TGCGCCAGCAGCCAAGATGGGGGACGTCGGAACACTGAAGCTTTCTTT. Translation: CASSQDGGRRNTEAFF.

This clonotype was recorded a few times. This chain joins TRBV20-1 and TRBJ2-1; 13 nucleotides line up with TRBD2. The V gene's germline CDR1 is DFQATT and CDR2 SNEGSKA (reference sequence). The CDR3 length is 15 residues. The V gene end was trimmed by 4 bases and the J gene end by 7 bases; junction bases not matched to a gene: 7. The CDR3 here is CSAKRTSGRVNEQFF. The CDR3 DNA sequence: TGCAGTGCTAAGAGGACTAGCGGGAGAGTAAATGAGCAGTTCTTC.

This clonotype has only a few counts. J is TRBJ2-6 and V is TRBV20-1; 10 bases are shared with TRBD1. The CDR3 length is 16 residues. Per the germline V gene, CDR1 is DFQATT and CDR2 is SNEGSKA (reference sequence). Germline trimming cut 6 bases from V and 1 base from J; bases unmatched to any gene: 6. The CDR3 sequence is CSARTGGSSGANVLTF. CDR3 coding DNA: TGCAGTGCCAGGACAGGGGGATCTTCTGGGGCCAACGTCCTGACTTTC.

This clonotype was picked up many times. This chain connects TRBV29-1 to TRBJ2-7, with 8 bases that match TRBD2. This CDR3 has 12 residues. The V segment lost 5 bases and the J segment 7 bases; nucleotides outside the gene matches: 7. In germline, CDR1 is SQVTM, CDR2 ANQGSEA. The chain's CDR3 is CSVSGLEREQYF. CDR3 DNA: TGCAGCGTTTCGGGACTAGAACGGGAGCAGTACTTC.

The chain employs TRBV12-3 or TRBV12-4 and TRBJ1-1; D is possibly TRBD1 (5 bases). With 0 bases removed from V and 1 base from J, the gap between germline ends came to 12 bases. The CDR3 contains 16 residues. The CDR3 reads CASSLAQEGPNTEAFF. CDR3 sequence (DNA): TGTGCCAGCAGTTTAGCGCAGGAGGGGCCGAACACTGAAGCTTTCTTT.

CDR3 residues: CASSPTRVGGYNEQFF. The CDR3 coding sequence is TGTGCCAGCAGCCCTACCCGGGTTGGAGGCTACAATGAGCAGTTCTTC. V and J are TRBV7-2 and TRBJ2-1; D is possibly TRBD2 (5 bases). The CDR3 has 16 residues. The V end was cut by 5 bases, the J end by 3 bases, with 17 bases between. The germline V gene encodes CDR1 SGHTA and CDR2 FQGNSA.

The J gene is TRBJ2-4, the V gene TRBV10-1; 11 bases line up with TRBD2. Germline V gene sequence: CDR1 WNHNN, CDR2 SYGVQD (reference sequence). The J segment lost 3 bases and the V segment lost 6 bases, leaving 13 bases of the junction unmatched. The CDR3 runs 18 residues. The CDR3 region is CASSTGTSGPSGKNIQYF. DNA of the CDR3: TGCGCCAGCAGCACCGGGACTAGCGGCCCTTCGGGCAAAAACATTCAGTACTTC.

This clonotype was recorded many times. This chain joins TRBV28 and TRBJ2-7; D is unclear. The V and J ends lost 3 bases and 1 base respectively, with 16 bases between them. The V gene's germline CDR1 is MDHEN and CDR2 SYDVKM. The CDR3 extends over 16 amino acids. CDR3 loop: CASSFHYGPPSYEQYF. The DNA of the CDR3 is TGTGCCAGCAGTTTTCATTACGGACCCCCTTCCTACGAGCAGTACTTC.

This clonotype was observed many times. DNA for the CDR3: TGCAGTGCCTCGAGCGGGACTCGCACAGATACGCAGTATTTT. Its protein is CSASSGTRTDTQYF. The genes are TRBV20-1 and TRBJ2-3; 7 nucleotides agree with TRBD2. V shed 6 bases, J shed 1 base, and the junction held 7 bases outside the gene matches. Germline V gives CDR1 DFQATT, CDR2 SNEGSKA (reference sequence). The CDR3 has 14 residues.

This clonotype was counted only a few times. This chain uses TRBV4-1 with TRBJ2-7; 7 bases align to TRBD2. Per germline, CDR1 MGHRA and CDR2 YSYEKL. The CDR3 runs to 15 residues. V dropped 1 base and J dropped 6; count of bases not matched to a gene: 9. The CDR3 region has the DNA TGCGCCAGCAGCCAAGTTGAAGACGGGAGGAGCGAGCAGTACTTC. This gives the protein CASSQVEDGRSEQYF.

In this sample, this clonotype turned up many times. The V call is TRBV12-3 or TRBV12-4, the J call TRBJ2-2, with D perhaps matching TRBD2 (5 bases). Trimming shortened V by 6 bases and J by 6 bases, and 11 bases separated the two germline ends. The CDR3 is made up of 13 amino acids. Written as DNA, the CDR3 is TGTGCCAGCAGCGCCTTGAGGGCCGGGGAGCTGTTTTTT. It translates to CASSALRAGELFF.

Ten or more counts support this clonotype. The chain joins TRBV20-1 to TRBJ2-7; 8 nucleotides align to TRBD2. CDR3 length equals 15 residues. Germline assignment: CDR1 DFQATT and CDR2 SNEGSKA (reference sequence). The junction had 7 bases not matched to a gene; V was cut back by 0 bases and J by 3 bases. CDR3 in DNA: TGCAGTGCTAGAGATCCAGCGGGAGACGGCTACGAGCAGTACTTC. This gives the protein CSARDPAGDGYEQYF.

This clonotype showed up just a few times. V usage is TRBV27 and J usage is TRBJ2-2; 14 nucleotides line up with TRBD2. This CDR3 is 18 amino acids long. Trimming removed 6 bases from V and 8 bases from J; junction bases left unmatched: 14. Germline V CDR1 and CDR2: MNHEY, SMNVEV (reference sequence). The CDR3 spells CASSPGLAGGPLTGELFF. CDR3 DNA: TGTGCCAGCAGCCCTGGACTAGCGGGAGGCCCTCTCACTGGGGAGCTGTTTTTT.